This TCR beta chain appears in the sequencing data of a study of blood T cells in healthy people across ages. Whole-study findings and limits: Across the age range, TCR beta diversity per million T cells fell in a roughly linear way.

The CDR3 is made up of 12 amino acids. Germline assignment: CDR1 SGHDT and CDR2 YYEEEE. Drawn from each donor were 8.5 to 10 milliliters of peripheral blood. This clonotype was recorded a few times. Its antigen is currently unknown. For the second PCR, which ran for about 6 to 11 cycles, a sample-barcoded 5' primer and a J-beta primer mix were used. Each CDR3 protein is one row after TCRdb ran MiXCR on the 5' RACE reads. The table has about 1 million distinct CDR3 sequences, roughly 45% seen once; the top ten hold around 18%. The chain has TRBV5-6 and TRBJ2-7; 8 nucleotides match TRBD2. The J call may be mistaken, given a closer DNA end match to TRBJ2-5. The sample consisted of blood. This TCR was sampled from a woman aged 55-69 years in good health. The CDR3 loop is CASSQTSGTQYF. The DNA of the CDR3 is TGTGCCAGCAGCCAAACTAGCGGGACCCAGTACTTC.